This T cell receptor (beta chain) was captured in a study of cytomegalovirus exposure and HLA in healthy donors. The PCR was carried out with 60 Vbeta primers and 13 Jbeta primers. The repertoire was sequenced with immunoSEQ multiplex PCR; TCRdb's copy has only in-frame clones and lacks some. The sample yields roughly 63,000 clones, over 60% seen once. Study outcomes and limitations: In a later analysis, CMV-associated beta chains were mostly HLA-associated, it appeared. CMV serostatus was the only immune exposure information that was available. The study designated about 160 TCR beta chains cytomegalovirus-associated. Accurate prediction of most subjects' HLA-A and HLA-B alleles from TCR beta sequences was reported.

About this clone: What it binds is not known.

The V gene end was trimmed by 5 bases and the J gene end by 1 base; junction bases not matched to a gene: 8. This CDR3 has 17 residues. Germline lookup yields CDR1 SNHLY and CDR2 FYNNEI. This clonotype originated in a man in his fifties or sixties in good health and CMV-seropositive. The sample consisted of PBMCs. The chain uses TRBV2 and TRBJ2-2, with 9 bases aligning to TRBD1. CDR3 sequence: CASSSDRDRVNTGELFF. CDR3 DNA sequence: TGTGCCAGCAGTTCCGACCGGGACAGGGTGAACACCGGGGAGCTGTTTTTT.